This T cell receptor beta chain was recovered during a study of identical twins. A universal primer site came from template switching; cDNA carried unique molecular identifiers. TCRdb re-analysed the 5' RACE reads in MiXCR, keeping a single row per CDR3 protein. The table lists hundreds of thousands of distinct CDR3 sequences, around 6.1% of them singletons. Germline V gene data show CDR1 as SGHRS and CDR2 as YFSETQ. This CDR3 is built from 16 residues. Trimming took 0 bases from V and 6 from J; bases not matched to a gene: 9. The study's findings and limits: There were fewer insertions in abundant cord blood beta clonotypes, but memory repertoires showed no such pattern. Conclusions came from cross-sectional statistical analysis, not from following the same donors.

Every sampled donor was Caucasian and healthy. This clonotype was counted at least ten times. Its antigen is currently unknown. V usage is TRBV5-1 and J usage is TRBJ2-3; 8 bases agree with TRBD1. This clonotype originated in a man aged 18 to 29 in good health. Sequencing was carried out using naive T cells sorted from blood. CDR3: CASSLAGQGASDTQYF. The CDR3 nucleotides read TGCGCCAGCAGCTTGGCCGGGCAGGGGGCGTCTGATACGCAGTATTTT.